This is a list of T cell receptor beta chains from one sample in a study of blood T cell repertoires in COVID-19. Using immunoSEQ multiplex PCR, the repertoire was profiled, and TCRdb retains in-frame clones only, with some absent. Of 150,000 to 200,000 clones in the sample, approximately 80% are singletons; the top ten hold about a tenth. The sequenced sample was peripheral blood. All receptors come from a human donor in a cohort sampled during active COVID-19. CDR3s include the opening cysteine and the closing phenylalanine or tryptophan. The D gene is left open where the match is weak. For some rows the clone size is stated as once, few or many, or as a class when expanded; others skip it.

clone_size	v_call	j_call	d_call	cdr3_nt	cdr3_aa
.	TRBV9	TRBJ2-3	.	TGTGCCAGCAGCGTAGGAGCCACAGATACGCAGTATTTT	CASSVGATDTQYF
.	TRBV10-3	TRBJ2-1	.	TGTGCCATCAGTGAGCGGGGTAGCTCCTACAATGAGCAGTTCTTC	CAISERGSSYNEQFF
.	TRBV11-1	TRBJ1-1	.	TGTGCCAGCAGCTTCCAGGGCCTGAACACTGAAGCTTTCTTT	CASSFQGLNTEAFF
.	TRBV6-2/TRBV6-3	TRBJ1-2	TRBD1	TGTGCCAGCAGTACAGGGGGCGCGAAAGGCTACACCTTC	CASSTGGAKGYTF
few	TRBV7-9	TRBJ2-5	.	TGTGCCAGCAGCTTCGGGCGGGATCAAGAGACCCAGTACTTC	CASSFGRDQETQYF
.	TRBV7-2	TRBJ2-7	.	TGTGCCAGCAGCATCATGGCTAGCGAGCGGCAGTACTTC	CASSIMASERQYF
.	TRBV29-1	TRBJ1-5	.	TGCAGCGTTGGGACGGGAATACATCAGCCCCAGCATTTT	CSVGTGIHQPQHF
once	TRBV14	TRBJ2-5	.	TGTGCCAGCAGCCAAGGTGTGGGAGACTCAAAGACCCAGTACTTC	CASSQGVGDSKTQYF
.	TRBV7-8	TRBJ2-2	.	TGTGCCAGCAGCCTCATGAACACCGGGGAGCTGTTTTTT	CASSLMNTGELFF
.	TRBV12-3/TRBV12-4	TRBJ2-7	TRBD1	TGTGCCAGCAGTTTGCCAGGGGGCGACGAGCAGTACTTC	CASSLPGGDEQYF
.	TRBV7-3	TRBJ1-2	.	TGTGCCAGCAGCCCCGACTCGAAGATGACTAATGGCTACACCTTC	CASSPDSKMTNGYTF
.	TRBV27	TRBJ2-2	.	TGTGCCAGCAGTTTCCTTGGGACACAAATTGCGAACACCGGGGAGCTGTTTTTT	CASSFLGTQIANTGELFF
.	TRBV29-1	TRBJ1-2	.	TGCAGCGTTGAGGCGGGGCCTAGAGCCTATGGCTACACCTTC	CSVEAGPRAYGYTF
.	TRBV3-1/TRBV3-2	TRBJ1-5	.	TGTGCCAGCAGCCAAGATAGGGCAGGGAGCAATCAGCCCCAGCATTTT	CASSQDRAGSNQPQHF
.	TRBV27	TRBJ2-3	.	TGTGCCAGCAGTTTCCGTTCAGGGGTCAGTGATACGCAGTATTTT	CASSFRSGVSDTQYF
.	TRBV10-3	TRBJ1-5	.	TGTGCCATCAGTGGGACAAGAAAAGAAAATCAGCCCCAGCATTTT	CAISGTRKENQPQHF
.	TRBV5-4	TRBJ1-2	TRBD1	TGTGCCAGCAGCTTGGGGGGCAGGGGGCGCCTTGGCTACACCTTC	CASSLGGRGRLGYTF
.	TRBV10-2	TRBJ2-1	.	TGCGCCTGCAGGGACTCTTCCTACAATGAGCAGTTCTTC	CACRDSSYNEQFF
.	TRBV29-1	TRBJ2-1	TRBD1	TGCAGCGGGCGGGACAGGGAAGTGGGTGAGCAGTTCTTC	CSGRDREVGEQFF
.	TRBV4-1	TRBJ1-5	TRBD1	TGCGCCAGCAGCCCCGGGACAGGGTTCAGCAATCAGCCCCAGCATTTT	CASSPGTGFSNQPQHF
few	TRBV5-8	TRBJ1-2	TRBD1	TGTGCCAGCAGCGTCGGGACAGGGGTTCTAGCCTATGGCTACACCTTC	CASSVGTGVLAYGYTF
once	TRBV14	TRBJ2-4	TRBD1	TGTGCCAGCAGCCGGGACAGGGTTGACATTCAGTACTTC	CASSRDRVDIQYF